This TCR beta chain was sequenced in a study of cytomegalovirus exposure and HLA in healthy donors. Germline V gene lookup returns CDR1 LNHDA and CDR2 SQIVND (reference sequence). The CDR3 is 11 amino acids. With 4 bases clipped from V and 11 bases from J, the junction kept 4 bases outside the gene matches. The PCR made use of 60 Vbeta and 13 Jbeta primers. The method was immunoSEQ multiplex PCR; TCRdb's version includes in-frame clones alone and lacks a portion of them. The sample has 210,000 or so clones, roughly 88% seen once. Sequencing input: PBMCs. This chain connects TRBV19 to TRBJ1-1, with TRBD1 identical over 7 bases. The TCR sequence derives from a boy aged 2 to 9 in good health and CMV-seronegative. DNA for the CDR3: TGTGCCAGTAGTAAGGACAGGACTGCTTTCTTT. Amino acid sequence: CASSKDRTAFF. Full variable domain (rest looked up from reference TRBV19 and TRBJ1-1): DGGITQSPKYLFRKEGQNVTLSCEQNLNHDAMYWYRQDPGQGLRLIYYSQIVNDFQKGDIAEGYSVSREKKESFPLTVTSAQKNPTAFYLCASSKDRTAFFGQGTRLTVV.